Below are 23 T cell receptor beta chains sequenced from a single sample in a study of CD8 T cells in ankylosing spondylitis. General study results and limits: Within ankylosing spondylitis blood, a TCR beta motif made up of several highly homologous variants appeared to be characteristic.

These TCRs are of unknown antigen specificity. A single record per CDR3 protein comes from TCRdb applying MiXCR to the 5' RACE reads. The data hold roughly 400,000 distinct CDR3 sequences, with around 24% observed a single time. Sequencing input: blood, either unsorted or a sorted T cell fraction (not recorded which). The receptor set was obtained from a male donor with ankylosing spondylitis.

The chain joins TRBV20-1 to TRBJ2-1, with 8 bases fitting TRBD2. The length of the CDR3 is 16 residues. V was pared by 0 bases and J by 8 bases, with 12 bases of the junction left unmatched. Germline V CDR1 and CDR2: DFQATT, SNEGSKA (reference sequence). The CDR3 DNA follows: TGCAGTGCTAGAGATCACGGGACTAGGATTCGCGATGAGCAGTTCTTC. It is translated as CSARDHGTRIRDEQFF.

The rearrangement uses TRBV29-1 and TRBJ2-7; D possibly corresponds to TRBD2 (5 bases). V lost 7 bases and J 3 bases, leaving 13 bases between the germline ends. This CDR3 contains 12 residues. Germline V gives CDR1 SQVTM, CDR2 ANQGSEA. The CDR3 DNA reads TGCAGCGCCGAGGGCACCTACTACGAGCAGTACTTC. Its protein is CSAEGTYYEQYF.

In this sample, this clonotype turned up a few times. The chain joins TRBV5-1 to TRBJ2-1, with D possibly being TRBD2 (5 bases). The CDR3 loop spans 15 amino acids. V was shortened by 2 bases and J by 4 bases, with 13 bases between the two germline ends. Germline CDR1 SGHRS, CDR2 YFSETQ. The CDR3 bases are TGCGCCAGCAGCTTTCCGGGGATTCTGTACAATGAGCAGTTCTTC. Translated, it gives CASSFPGILYNEQFF.

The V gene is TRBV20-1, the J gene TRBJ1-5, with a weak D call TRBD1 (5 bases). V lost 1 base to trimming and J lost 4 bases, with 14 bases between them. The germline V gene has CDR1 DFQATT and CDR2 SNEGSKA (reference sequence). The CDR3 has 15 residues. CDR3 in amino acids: CSARVGLWGNQPQHF. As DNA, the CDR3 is TGCAGTGCTAGAGTGGGGCTCTGGGGGAATCAGCCCCAGCATTTT.

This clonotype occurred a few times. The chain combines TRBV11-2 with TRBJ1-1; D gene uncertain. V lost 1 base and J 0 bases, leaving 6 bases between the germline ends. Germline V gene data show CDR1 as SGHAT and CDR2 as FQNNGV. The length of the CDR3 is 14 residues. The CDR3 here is CASSLGILNTEAFF. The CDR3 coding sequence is TGTGCCAGCAGCTTAGGTATCTTGAACACTGAAGCTTTCTTT.

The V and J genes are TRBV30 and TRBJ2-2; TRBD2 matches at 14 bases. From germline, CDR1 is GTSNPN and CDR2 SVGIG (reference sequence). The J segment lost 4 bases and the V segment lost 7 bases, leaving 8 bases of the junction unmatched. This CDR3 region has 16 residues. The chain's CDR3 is CASPGLAGESTGELFF. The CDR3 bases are TGTGCCTCCCCGGGACTAGCGGGAGAGTCCACCGGGGAGCTGTTTTTT.

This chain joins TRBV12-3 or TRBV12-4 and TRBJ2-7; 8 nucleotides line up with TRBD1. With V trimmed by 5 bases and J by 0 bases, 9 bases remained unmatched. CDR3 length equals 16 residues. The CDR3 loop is CASSLSSTGASYEQYF. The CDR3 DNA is TGTGCCAGCAGTCTAAGCTCGACAGGGGCCTCCTACGAGCAGTACTTC.

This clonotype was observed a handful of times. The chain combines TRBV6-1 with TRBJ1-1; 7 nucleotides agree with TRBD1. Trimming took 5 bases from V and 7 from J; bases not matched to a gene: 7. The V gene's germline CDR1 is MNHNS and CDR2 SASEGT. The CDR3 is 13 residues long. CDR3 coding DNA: TGTGCCAGCAGTAGAGTTACAGGGGTTGAAGCTTTCTTT. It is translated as CASSRVTGVEAFF.

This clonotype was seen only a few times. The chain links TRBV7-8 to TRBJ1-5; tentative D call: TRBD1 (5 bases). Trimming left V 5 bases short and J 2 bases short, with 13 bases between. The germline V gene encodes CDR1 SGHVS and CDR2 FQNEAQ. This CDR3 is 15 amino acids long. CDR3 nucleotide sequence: TGTGCCAGCAGCGGTCAGGGAGGAGGCAATCAGCCCCAGCATTTT. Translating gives CASSGQGGGNQPQHF.

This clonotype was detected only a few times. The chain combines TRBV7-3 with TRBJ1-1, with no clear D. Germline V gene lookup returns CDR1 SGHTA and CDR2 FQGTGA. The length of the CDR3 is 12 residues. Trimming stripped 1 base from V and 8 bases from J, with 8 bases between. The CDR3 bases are TGTGCCAGCAGCTTAATTGGTTGGGAAGCTTTCTTT. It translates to CASSLIGWEAFF.

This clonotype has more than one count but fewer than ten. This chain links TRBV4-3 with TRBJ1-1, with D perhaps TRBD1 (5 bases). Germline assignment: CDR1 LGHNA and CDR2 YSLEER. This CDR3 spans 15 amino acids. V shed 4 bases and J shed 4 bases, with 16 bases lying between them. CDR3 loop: CASSLDRGGGTEAFF. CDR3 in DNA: TGCGCCAGCAGCCTCGATAGGGGTGGGGGCACTGAAGCTTTCTTT.

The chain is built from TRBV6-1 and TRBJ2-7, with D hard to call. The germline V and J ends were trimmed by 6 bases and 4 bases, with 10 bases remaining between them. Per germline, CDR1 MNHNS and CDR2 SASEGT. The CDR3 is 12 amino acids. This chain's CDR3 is CASSRNGYEQYF. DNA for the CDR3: TGTGCCAGCAGCCGAAATGGTTACGAGCAGTACTTC.

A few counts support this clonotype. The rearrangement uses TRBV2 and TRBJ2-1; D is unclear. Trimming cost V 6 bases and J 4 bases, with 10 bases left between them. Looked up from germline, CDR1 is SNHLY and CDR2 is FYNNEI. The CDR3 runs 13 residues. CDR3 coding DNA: TGTGCCAGCAGCGCCACCGGGTACAATGAGCAGTTCTTC. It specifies CASSATGYNEQFF. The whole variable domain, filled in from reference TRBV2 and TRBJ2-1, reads EPEVTQTPSHQVTQMGQEVILRCVPISNHLYFYWYRQILGQKVEFLVSFYNNEISEKSEIFDDQFSVERPDGSNFTLKIRSTKLEDSAMYFCASSATGYNEQFFGPGTRLTVL.

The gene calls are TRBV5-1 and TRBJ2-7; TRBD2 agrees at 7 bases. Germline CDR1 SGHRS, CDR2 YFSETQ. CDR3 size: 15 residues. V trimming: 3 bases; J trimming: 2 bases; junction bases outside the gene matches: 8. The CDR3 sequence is CASSSYDGGTYEQYF. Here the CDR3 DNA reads TGCGCCAGCAGCTCGTATGACGGGGGGACCTACGAGCAGTACTTC.

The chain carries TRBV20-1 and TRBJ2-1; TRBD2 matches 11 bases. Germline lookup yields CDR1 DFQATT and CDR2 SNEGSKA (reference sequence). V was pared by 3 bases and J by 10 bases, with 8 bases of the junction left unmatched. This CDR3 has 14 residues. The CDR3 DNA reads TGCAGTGCTAGGGCTAGCGGGAGGAAAGTGGAGCAGTTCTTC. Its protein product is CSARASGRKVEQFF.

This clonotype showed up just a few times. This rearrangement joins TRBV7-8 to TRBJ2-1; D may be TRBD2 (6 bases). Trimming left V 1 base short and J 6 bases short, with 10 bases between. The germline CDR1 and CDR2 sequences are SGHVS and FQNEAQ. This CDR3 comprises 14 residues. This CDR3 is CASSLGASVNEQFF. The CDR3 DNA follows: TGTGCCAGCAGCTTAGGAGCTAGCGTCAATGAGCAGTTCTTC.

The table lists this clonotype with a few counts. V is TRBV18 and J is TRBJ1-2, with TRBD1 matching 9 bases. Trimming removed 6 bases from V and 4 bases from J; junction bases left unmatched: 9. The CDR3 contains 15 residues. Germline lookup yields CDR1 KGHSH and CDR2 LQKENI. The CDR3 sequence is CASSSRQGVVYGYTF. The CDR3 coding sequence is TGTGCCAGCTCGTCTCGACAGGGGGTAGTCTATGGCTACACCTTC.

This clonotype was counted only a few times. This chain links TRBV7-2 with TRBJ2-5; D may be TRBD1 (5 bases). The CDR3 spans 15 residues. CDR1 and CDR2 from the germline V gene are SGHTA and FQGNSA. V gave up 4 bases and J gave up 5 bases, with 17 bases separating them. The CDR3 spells CASSSGVQVWETQYF. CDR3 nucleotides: TGTGCCAGCAGCTCTGGGGTACAGGTCTGGGAGACCCAGTACTTC.

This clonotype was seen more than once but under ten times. CDR3 in amino acids: CASSSSTGPLHF. The CDR3 nucleotides read TGTGCCAGCAGTTCCTCGACAGGACCCCTCCACTTT. The chain couples TRBV12-3 or TRBV12-4 to TRBJ1-6, with D possibly being TRBD1 (6 bases). This CDR3 has 12 residues. Trimming stripped 4 bases from V and 12 bases from J, with 10 bases between.

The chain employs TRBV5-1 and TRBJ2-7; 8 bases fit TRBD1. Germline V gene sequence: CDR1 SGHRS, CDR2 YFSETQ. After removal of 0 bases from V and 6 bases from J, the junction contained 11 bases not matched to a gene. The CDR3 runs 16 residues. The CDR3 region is CASSLVVGQGRSEQYF. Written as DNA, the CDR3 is TGCGCCAGCAGCTTGGTTGTAGGACAGGGAAGAAGCGAGCAGTACTTC.

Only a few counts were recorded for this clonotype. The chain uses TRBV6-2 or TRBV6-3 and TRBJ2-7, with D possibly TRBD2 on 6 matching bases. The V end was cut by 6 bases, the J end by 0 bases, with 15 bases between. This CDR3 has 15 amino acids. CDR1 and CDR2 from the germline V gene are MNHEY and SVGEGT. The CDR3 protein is CASSLAALISYEQYF. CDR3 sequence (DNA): TGTGCCAGCAGCTTAGCGGCCCTTATCTCCTACGAGCAGTACTTC.

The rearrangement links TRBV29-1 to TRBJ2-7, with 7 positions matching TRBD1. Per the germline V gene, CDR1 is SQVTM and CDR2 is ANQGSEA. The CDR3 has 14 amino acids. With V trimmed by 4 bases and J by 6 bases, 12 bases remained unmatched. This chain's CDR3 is CSVGASGAGGEQYF. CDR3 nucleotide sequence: TGCAGCGTTGGGGCGAGCGGCGCAGGGGGCGAGCAGTACTTC.

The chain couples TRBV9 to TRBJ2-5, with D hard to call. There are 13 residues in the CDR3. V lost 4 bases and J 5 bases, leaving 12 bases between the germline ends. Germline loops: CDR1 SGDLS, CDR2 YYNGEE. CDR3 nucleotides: TGTGCCAGCAGCAATACCAATAGCGAGACCCAGTACTTC. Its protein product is CASSNTNSETQYF.